The 20 T cell receptor beta chains reported below all come from one sample, sequenced in a study of T cell repertoires in cytomegalovirus infection. Their recognized antigens are unknown. Via MiXCR, TCRdb re-called the reads, giving one row per CDR3 protein. The sample has fewer than 950,000 distinct CDR3 sequences, approximately 30% seen once; the top ten hold 9.5% to 15%. The sample was cultured CD8+ T cells from PBMCs, taken from culture after CMV antigen stimulation. The receptors were sampled from a human donor in good health (CMV status not recorded). Some clones in this sample may be carry-over from other donors' samples.

The chain employs TRBV6-1 and TRBJ2-3; TRBD2 agrees at 10 bases. Unmatched junction bases numbered 14, after V lost 7 bases and J lost 1 base. Germline V gene sequence: CDR1 MNHNS, CDR2 SASEGT. The CDR3 has 18 amino acids. DNA of the CDR3: TGTGCCAGCACCCGGAGACTAGCGGGCCCACGAGGCACAGATACGCAGTATTTT. Translated: CASTRRLAGPRGTDTQYF.

Notes on this clonotype: A read error may be the cause here, since a much bigger clone is one base away. The chain combines TRBV7-2 with TRBJ1-1, with D unclear. Germline assignment: CDR1 SGHTA and CDR2 FQGNSA. V was pared by 5 bases and J by 3 bases, with 10 bases between. This CDR3 region has 13 residues. In DNA, the CDR3 is TGTACCAGCAGCGCCTCGGGGTACACTGAAGCTTTCTTT. This sequence encodes CTSSASGYTEAFF.

The rearrangement uses TRBV5-1 and TRBJ1-1; possible D gene TRBD1, 6 bases. Germline CDR1 and CDR2: SGHRS and YFSETQ. The CDR3 totals 15 residues. Trimming pared 5 bases from V and 2 bases from J, leaving 16 bases between. The CDR3, as DNA: TGCGCCAGCAGACCGTTACAGGGACTTAACACTGAAGCTTTCTTT. Translated, it gives CASRPLQGLNTEAFF.

Comment on this clonotype: A read error is possible here, since a much larger clone lies one base away. This sequence joins TRBV7-6 and TRBJ2-6, with D possibly matching TRBD1 (5 bases). Germline-derived CDR1 and CDR2 are SGHVS and FNYEAQ. The CDR3 has 18 residues. The DNA for the CDR3 is TGTGCCAGCAGCTTAGAAAGAGTCCAGACGGCTGGGGCCGACGTCCTGACTTTC. Translation: CASSLERVQTAGADVLTF. Variable domain in full (rest from reference TRBV7-6 and TRBJ2-6): GAGVSQSPRYKVTKRGQDVALRCDPISGHVSLYWYRQALGQGPEFLTYFNYEAQQDKSGLPNDRFSAERPEGSISTLTIQRTEQRDSAMYRCASSLERVQTAGADVLTFGAGSRLTVL.

The chain couples TRBV15 to TRBJ2-2, with unresolved D. From germline, CDR1 is LNHNV and CDR2 YYDKDF (reference sequence). The CDR3 sequence is 16 residues long. The germline V and J ends were trimmed by 5 bases and 0 bases, with 13 bases remaining between them. The chain's CDR3 is CATSLQTASNTGELFF. DNA of the CDR3: TGTGCCACCAGCCTTCAAACAGCTTCGAACACCGGGGAGCTGTTTTTT.

This clonotype showed up just a few times. CDR3 DNA: TGCGCCAGCAGCCAAGGACCTCTGCGGGCCCAAGAGACCCAGTACTTC. Translation gives CASSQGPLRAQETQYF. The chain carries TRBV4-1 and TRBJ2-5; weak D call: TRBD2 (5 bases). V was trimmed by 1 base and J by 1 base, leaving 13 bases between them. CDR1 is MGHRA, CDR2 YSYEKL, per germline. The CDR3 has 16 amino acids.

This clonotype was found a few times. The chain carries TRBV11-3 and TRBJ2-1; tentative D call: TRBD2 (6 bases). Germline CDR1 and CDR2: SGHNT and YENEEA. Between the trimmed V and J ends, which lost 5 bases and 10 bases, there was a span of 15 bases. The CDR3 extends over 13 amino acids. The CDR3 is CASSAGSKNEQFF. DNA of the CDR3: TGTGCCAGCAGCGCGGGATCAAAGAACGAGCAGTTCTTC.

This clonotype was counted a few times. The chain recombines TRBV7-2 with TRBJ1-1; D ambiguous. V was trimmed by 4 bases and J by 5 bases, leaving 11 bases between them. CDR3 length equals 13 residues. The V gene's germline CDR1 is SGHTA and CDR2 FQGNSA. This chain's CDR3 is CASSSWEWTEAFF. The CDR3 nucleotides are TGTGCCAGCAGCTCTTGGGAGTGGACTGAAGCTTTCTTT.

The chain recombines TRBV6-1 with TRBJ1-1; TRBD1 is a possible D gene (5 bases). V was trimmed by 4 bases and J by 6 bases, leaving 12 bases between them. Germline CDR1 reads MNHNS; CDR2 reads SASEGT. The CDR3 covers 13 residues. The CDR3 DNA reads TGTGCCAGCAGTGTGGCAGGGTTTGCTGAAGCTTTCTTT. Translating it yields CASSVAGFAEAFF.

This rearrangement joins TRBV29-1 to TRBJ1-1; D call uncertain. The germline V gene has CDR1 SQVTM and CDR2 ANQGSEA. Trimming left V 2 bases short and J 5 bases short, with 12 bases between. This CDR3 has 13 residues. The CDR3 sequence: CSVETGDRTEAFF. The CDR3 DNA is TGCAGCGTTGAAACGGGAGATCGGACTGAAGCTTTCTTT.

This clonotype was detected a few times. V usage is TRBV2 and J usage is TRBJ2-1, with 9 bases matching TRBD2. The germline V gene encodes CDR1 SNHLY and CDR2 FYNNEI. V dropped 7 bases and J dropped 0; count of bases not matched to a gene: 7. The CDR3 is made up of 16 amino acids. This chain's CDR3 is CASINLAGASYNEQFF. The DNA of the CDR3 is TGTGCCAGCATTAACTTAGCGGGGGCCTCCTACAATGAGCAGTTCTTC.

The rearrangement uses TRBV7-6 and TRBJ2-5; TRBD2 matches 11 bases. The CDR3 runs 14 residues. With 5 bases clipped from V and 5 bases from J, the junction kept 4 bases outside the gene matches. The germline V gene has CDR1 SGHVS and CDR2 FNYEAQ. CDR3: CASSGTSGSETQYF. Written as DNA, the CDR3 is TGTGCCAGCAGCGGGACTAGCGGTTCGGAGACCCAGTACTTC.

This chain connects TRBV20-1 to TRBJ2-7, with D tentatively TRBD1 (6 bases). CDR3 length: 11 amino acids. Germline V gene lookup returns CDR1 DFQATT and CDR2 SNEGSKA (reference sequence). Trimming pared 2 bases from V and 7 bases from J, leaving 9 bases between. Here the CDR3 reads CSARHRDEQYF. In DNA form, the CDR3 reads TGCAGTGCTAGACACAGGGATGAGCAGTACTTC.

The chain uses TRBV7-9 and TRBJ2-1; 9 nucleotides line up with TRBD2. The CDR3 covers 16 residues. V dropped 5 bases and J dropped 6; count of bases not matched to a gene: 11. CDR1 SEHNR and CDR2 FQNEAQ come from the germline V gene (reference sequence). The CDR3 spells CASSQSGGPRSNEQFF. In nucleotides, the CDR3 is TGTGCCAGCAGCCAAAGCGGGGGGCCCCGATCCAATGAGCAGTTCTTC.

The rearrangement joins TRBV7-9 to TRBJ2-7; perhaps TRBD2 as D (5 bases). Germline CDR1 is SEHNR and CDR2 is FQNEAQ (reference sequence). With 5 bases removed from V and 4 bases from J, the gap between germline ends came to 18 bases. The CDR3 covers 15 residues. CDR3 amino acids: CASSGSGKESYEQYF. CDR3 DNA sequence: TGTGCCAGCAGCGGTTCCGGGAAAGAATCATACGAGCAGTACTTC. Complete variable domain (other parts from reference TRBV7-9 and TRBJ2-7): DTGVSQNPRHKITKRGQNVTFRCDPISEHNRLYWYRQTLGQGPEFLTYFQNEAQLEKSRLLSDRFSAERPKGSFSTLEIQRTEQGDSAMYLCASSGSGKESYEQYFGPGTRLTVT.

The V and J genes are TRBV7-9 and TRBJ2-7; 8 bases align to TRBD1. V shed 7 bases and J 3 bases; nucleotides not matched to a gene: 8. Germline V CDR1 and CDR2: SEHNR, FQNEAQ (reference sequence). The CDR3 is 14 amino acids. The CDR3 sequence: CASTPPDRVYEQYV. CDR3 coding DNA: TGTGCCAGCACCCCCCCGGACAGGGTCTACGAGCAGTACGTC.

The rearrangement uses TRBV10-3 and TRBJ1-3, with a tentative D call TRBD1 (6 bases). Per the germline V gene, CDR1 is ENHRY and CDR2 is SYGVKD. Trimming removed 0 bases from V and 7 bases from J, with 19 bases in between. The CDR3 is 17 amino acids. CDR3 region: CAISESMGAQTWNTIYF. DNA of the CDR3: TGTGCCATCAGTGAGTCGATGGGGGCGCAGACCTGGAACACCATATATTTT.

The CDR3 spells CASREPGLVGTDTQYF. For the CDR3, the DNA is TGTGCCAGCAGGGAACCGGGCCTTGTTGGCACAGATACGCAGTATTTT. The chain joins TRBV6-1 to TRBJ2-3; no firm D call. Trimming cost V 6 bases and J 1 base, with 17 bases left between them. This CDR3 spans 16 amino acids. Germline V gene sequence: CDR1 MNHNS, CDR2 SASEGT.

This clonotype was seen at least ten times. This chain joins TRBV29-1 and TRBJ2-1; D perhaps matches TRBD1 (6 bases). CDR1 and CDR2 (germline): SQVTM, ANQGSEA. The CDR3 sequence is 14 residues long. Trimming took 5 bases from V and 7 from J, leaving 18 bases between them. CDR3 region: CSVSGRGLGNEQFF. The DNA for the CDR3 is TGCAGCGTTTCGGGCAGGGGTTTGGGGAATGAGCAGTTCTTC.

Concerning this clonotype itself: At one boundary the junction diverges from the germline segment, which might be a read error. The chain joins TRBV14 to TRBJ2-7; tentatively, D is TRBD1 (5 bases). Germline CDR1 and CDR2: SGHDN and FVKESK. CDR3 size: 13 residues. CDR3 region: CVSSQGQGYEQYF. The CDR3 DNA follows: TGTGTCAGCAGCCAAGGGCAGGGTTACGAGCAGTACTTC.